This TCR beta chain was captured in a study of T cells in Graves' hyperthyroidism and ophthalmopathy. Overall study findings and caveats: From stable hyperthyroidism, ophthalmopathy was set apart by a 13 V-J model. In blood, most of the thyroid clonotypes expanded above 0.001 were also present.

V gave up 4 bases and J gave up 1 base; unmatched junction bases: 9. The CDR3 length is 19 residues. From germline, CDR1 is LNHNV and CDR2 YYDKDF (reference sequence). Diagnosing involved the use of clinical symptoms, serum thyroxine and TRAb, thyroid ultrasound and orbital computed tomography. Researchers took RNA transcripts and amplified the TCR beta CDR3 regions from them. HTBI primers were used for first-round RT-PCR of the TCR CDR3. TCRdb ran MiXCR on the multiplex PCR reads and lists one entry per CDR3 protein. The repertoire holds around 600,000 distinct CDR3 sequences, with roughly 15% as singletons. On this clonotype itself: Its antigen is unknown.

V usage is TRBV15 and J usage is TRBJ2-3; the match to TRBD2 covers 15 bases. The clonotype originates from a woman in her fifties or sixties with Graves' ophthalmopathy. Sample: blood. CDR3: CATSTDGLAGGTRTDTQYF. CDR3 sequence (DNA): TGTGCCACCAGCACTGACGGACTAGCGGGGGGGACACGCACAGATACGCAGTATTTT.